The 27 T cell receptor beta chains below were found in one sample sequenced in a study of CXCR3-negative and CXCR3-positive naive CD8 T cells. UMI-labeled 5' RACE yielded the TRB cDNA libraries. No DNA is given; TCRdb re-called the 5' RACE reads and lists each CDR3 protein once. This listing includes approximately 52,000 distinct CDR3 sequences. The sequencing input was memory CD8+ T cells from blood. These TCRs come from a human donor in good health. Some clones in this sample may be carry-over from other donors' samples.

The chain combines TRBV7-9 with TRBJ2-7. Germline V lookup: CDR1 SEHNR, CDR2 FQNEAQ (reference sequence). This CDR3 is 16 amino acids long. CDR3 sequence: CASSLDPTDPTDEQYF.

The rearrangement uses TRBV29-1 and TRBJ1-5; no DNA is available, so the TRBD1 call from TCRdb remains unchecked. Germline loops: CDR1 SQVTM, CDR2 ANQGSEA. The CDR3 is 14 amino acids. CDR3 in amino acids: CSVATDKRGQPQHF.

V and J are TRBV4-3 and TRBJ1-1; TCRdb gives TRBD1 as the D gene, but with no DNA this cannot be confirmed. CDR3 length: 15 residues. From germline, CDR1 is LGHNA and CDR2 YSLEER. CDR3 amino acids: CASSPDEGGNTEAFF.

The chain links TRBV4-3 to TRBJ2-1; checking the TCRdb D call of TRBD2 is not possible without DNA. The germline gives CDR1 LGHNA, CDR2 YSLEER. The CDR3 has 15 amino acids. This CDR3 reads CASRAGLADYNEQFF.

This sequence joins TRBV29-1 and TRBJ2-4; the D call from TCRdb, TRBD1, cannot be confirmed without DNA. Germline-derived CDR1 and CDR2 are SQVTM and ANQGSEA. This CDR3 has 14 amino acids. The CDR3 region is CSVVGAGAKNIQYF.

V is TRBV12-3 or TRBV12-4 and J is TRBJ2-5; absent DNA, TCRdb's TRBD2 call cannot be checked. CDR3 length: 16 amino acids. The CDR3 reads CASGPGAGGQQETQYF.

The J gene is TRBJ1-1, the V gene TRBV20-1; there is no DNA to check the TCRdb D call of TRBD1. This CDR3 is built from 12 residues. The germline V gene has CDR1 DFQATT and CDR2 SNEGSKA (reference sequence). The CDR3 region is CSAQEVNTEAFF.

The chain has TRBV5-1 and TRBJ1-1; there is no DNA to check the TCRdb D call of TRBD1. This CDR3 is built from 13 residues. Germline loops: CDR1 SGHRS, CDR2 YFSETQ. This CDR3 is CASSTTGLTEAFF.

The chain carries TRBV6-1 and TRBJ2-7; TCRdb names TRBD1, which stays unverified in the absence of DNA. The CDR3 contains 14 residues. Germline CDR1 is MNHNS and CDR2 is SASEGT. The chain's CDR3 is CASSFRDTSYEQYF.

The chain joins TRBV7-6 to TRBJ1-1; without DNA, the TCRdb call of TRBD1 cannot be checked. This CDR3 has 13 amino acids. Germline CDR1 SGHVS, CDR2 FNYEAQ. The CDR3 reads CASTPLGDTEAFF.

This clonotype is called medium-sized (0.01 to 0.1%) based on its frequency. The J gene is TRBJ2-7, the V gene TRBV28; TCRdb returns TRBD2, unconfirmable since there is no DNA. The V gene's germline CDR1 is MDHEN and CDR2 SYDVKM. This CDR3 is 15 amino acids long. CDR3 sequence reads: CASSFQLAGSYEQYF.

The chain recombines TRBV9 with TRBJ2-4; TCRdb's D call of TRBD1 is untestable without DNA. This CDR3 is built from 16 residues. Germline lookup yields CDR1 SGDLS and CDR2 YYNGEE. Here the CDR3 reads CASSITGGASKNIQYF.

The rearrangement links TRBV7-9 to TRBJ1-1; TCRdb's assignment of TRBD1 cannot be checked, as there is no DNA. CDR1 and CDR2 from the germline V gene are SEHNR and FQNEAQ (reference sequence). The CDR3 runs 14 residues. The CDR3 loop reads CASSFFTGGSEAFF.

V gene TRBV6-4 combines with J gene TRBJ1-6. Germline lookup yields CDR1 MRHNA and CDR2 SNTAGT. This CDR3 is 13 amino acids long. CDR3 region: CASSDSDNSPLHF.

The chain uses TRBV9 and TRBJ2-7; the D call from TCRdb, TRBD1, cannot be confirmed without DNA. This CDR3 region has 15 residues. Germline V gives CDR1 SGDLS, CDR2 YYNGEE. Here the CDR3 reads CASSVAPGPSYEQYF. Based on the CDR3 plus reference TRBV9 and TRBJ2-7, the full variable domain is DSGVTQTPKHLITATGQRVTLRCSPRSGDLSVYWYQQSLDQGLQFLIQYYNGEERAKGNILERFSAQQFPDLHSELNLSSLELGDSALYFCASSVAPGPSYEQYFGPGTRLTVT.

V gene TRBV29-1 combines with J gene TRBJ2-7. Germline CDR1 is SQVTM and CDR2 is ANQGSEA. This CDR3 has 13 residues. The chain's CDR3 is CSVLGGGTYEQYF.

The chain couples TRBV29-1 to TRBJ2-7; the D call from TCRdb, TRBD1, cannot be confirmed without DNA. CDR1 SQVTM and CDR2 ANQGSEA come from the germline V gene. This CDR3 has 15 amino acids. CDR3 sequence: CSVLGQEDPTYEQYF.

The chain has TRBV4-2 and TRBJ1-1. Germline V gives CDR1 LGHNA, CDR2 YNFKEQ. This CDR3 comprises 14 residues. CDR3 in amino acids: CVSSQVLENTEAFF.

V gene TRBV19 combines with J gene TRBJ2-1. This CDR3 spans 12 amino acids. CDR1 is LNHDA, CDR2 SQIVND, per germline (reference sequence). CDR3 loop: CASSDYYNEQFF.

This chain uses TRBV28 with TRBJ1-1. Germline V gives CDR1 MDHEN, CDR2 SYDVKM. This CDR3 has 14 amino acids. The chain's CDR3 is CASSLTTAGTEAFF.

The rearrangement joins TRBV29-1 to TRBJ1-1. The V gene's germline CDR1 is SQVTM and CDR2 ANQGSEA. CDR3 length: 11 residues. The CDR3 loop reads CSVDSSTEAFF.

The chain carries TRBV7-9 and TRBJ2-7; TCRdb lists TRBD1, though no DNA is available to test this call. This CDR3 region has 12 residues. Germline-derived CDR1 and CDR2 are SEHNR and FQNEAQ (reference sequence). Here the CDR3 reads CASSPLEFEQYF.

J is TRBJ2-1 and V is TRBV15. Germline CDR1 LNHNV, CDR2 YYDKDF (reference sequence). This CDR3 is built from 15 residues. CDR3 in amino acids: CATSRDLGTSSEQFF.

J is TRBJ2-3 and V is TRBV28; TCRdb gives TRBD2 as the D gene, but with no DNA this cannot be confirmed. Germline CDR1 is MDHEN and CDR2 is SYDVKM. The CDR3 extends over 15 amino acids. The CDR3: CASSLVAGVTDTQYF.

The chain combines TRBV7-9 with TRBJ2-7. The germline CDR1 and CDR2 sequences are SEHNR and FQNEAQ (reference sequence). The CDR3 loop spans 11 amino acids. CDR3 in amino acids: CASSFSNEQYF.

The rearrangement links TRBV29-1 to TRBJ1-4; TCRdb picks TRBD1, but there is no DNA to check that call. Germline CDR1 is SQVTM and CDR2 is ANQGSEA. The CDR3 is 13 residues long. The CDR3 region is CSVADRWDEKLFF.

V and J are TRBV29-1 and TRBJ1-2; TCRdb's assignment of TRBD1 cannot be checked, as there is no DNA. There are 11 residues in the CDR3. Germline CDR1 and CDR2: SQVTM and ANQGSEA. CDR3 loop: CSVGDSLGYTF.